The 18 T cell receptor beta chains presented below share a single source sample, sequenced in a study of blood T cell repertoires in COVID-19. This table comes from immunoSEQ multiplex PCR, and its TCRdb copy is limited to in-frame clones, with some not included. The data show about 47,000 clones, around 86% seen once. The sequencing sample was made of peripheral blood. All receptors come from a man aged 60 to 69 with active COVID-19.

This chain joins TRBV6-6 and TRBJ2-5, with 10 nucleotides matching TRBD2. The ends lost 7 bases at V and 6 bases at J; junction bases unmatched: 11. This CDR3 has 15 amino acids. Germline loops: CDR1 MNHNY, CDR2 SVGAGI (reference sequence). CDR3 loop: CASTDPSGGGKTQYF. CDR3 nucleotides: TGTGCCAGCACCGATCCGAGCGGGGGGGGTAAGACCCAGTACTTC.

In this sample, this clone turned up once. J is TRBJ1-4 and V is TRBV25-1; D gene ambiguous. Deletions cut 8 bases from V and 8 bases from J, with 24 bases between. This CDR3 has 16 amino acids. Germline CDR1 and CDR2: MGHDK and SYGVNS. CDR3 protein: CASLGGPNLLEEKLFF. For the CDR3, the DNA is TGTGCCAGCCTGGGAGGACCCAACCTACTTGAGGAAAAACTGTTTTTT.

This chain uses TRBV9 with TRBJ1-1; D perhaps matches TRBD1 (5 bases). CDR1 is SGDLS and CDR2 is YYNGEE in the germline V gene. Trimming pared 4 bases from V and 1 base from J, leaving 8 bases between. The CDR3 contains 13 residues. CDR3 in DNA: TGTGCCAGCAGCAGAGACAGGAACACTGAAGCTTTCTTT. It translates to CASSRDRNTEAFF.

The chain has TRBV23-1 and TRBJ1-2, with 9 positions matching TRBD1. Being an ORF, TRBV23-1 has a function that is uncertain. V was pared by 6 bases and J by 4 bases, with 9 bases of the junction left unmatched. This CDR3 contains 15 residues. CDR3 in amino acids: CASSRFGTGSYGYTF. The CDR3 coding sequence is TGCGCCAGCAGCCGATTCGGGACAGGGTCCTATGGCTACACCTTC.

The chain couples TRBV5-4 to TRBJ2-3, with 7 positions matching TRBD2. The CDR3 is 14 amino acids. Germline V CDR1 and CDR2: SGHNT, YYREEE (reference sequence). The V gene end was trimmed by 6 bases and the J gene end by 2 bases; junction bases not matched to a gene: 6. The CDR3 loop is CASTSAGITDTQYF. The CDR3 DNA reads TGTGCCAGCACCTCAGCGGGAATCACAGATACGCAGTATTTT.

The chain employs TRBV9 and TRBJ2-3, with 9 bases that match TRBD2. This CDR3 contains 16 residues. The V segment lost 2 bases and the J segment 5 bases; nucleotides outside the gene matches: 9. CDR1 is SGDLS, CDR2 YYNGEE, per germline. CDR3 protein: CASSVSSGRGVDTQYF. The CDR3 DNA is TGTGCCAGCAGCGTTAGTAGCGGGAGAGGCGTAGATACGCAGTATTTT.

CDR3 sequence: CASSYSILSGGELFF. CDR3 in DNA: TGTGCCAGCAGTTACTCGATATTATCCGGCGGGGAGCTGTTTTTT. The chain has TRBV6-5 and TRBJ2-2; D is uncertain. CDR3 length equals 15 residues. The V and J ends lost 0 bases and 7 bases respectively, with 12 bases between them. Germline CDR1 reads MNHEY; CDR2 reads SVGAGI.

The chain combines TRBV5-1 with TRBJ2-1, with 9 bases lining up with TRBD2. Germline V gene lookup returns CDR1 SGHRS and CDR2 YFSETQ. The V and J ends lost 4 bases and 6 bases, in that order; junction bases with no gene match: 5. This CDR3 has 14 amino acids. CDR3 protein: CASSRTSEVNEQFF. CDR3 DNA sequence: TGCGCCAGCAGCAGGACTAGCGAGGTCAATGAGCAGTTCTTC.

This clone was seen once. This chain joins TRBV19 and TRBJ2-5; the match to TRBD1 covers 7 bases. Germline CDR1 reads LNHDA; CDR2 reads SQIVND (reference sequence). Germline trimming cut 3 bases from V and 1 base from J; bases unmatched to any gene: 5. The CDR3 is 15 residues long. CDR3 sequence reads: CASSIKGTVQETQYF. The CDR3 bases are TGTGCCAGTAGTATCAAAGGGACAGTCCAAGAGACCCAGTACTTC.

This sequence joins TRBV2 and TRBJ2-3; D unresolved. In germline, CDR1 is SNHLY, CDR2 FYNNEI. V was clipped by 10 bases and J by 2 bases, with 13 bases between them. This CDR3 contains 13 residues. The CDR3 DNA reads TGTGCCACACAGCCTCCTTTCACAGATACGCAGTATTTT. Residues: CATQPPFTDTQYF.

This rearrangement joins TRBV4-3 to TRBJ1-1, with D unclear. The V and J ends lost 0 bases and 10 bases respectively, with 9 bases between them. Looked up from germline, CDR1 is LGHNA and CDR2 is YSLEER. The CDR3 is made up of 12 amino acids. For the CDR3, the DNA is TGCGCCAGCAGCCAAGACTTCAGGCCAGCTTTCTTT. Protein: CASSQDFRPAFF.

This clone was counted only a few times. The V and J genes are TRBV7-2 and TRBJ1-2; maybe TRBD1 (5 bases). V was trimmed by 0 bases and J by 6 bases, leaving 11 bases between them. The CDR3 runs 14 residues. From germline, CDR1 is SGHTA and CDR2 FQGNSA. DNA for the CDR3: TGTGCCAGCAGCTTAGCGCGGCAGGGTGATGGCTACACCTTC. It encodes CASSLARQGDGYTF.

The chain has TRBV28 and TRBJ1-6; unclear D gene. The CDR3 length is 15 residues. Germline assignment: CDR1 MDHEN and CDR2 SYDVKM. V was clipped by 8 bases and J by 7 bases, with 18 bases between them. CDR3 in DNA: TGTGCCAGCCAACCCCGGGAAGGGAGAAATTCACCCCTCCACTTT. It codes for CASQPREGRNSPLHF. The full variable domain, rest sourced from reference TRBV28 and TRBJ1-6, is DVKVTQSSRYLVKRTGEKVFLECVQDMDHENMFWYRQDPGLGLRLIYFSYDVKMKEKGDIPEGYSVSREKKERFSLILESASTNQTSMYLCASQPREGRNSPLHFGNGTRLTVT.

The CDR3, as DNA: TGTGCCTGTGGGACTGAGAGCTCCTATAATTCACCCCTCCACTTT. It translates to CACGTESSYNSPLHF. The rearrangement joins TRBV30 to TRBJ1-6; TRBD1 is a possible D gene (5 bases). Trimming took off 6 bases at V and 0 bases at J, with 12 bases between the two ends. The CDR3 consists of 15 residues. Per the germline V gene, CDR1 is GTSNPN and CDR2 is SVGIG (reference sequence).

As DNA, the CDR3 is TGTGCCAGCAGCGTGTTGGGACAGTCGAACACTGAAGCTTTCTTT. It yields the protein CASSVLGQSNTEAFF. The V gene is TRBV9, the J gene TRBJ1-1; 7 bases fit TRBD1. J lost 1 base, V lost 2 bases, and 5 bases had no gene match. This CDR3 comprises 15 residues. Germline V lookup: CDR1 SGDLS, CDR2 YYNGEE.

CDR3 sequence reads: CASRFRGLRLAGLLQETQYF. DNA of the CDR3: TGTGCCAGCAGGTTCAGGGGGCTGAGGCTAGCGGGGCTCCTTCAAGAGACCCAGTACTTC. This chain uses TRBV9 with TRBJ2-5, with D perhaps TRBD2 (9 bases). The V end lost 5 bases, the J end lost 2 bases, and 31 bases lay between the germline ends. Germline CDR1 SGDLS, CDR2 YYNGEE. The CDR3 is 20 residues long.

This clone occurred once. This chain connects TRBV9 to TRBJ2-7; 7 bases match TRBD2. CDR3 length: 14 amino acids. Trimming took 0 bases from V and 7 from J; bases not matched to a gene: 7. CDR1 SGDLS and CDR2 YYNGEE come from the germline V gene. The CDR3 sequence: CASSVVAGDGEQYF. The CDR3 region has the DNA TGTGCCAGCAGCGTAGTTGCGGGAGATGGAGAGCAGTACTTC.

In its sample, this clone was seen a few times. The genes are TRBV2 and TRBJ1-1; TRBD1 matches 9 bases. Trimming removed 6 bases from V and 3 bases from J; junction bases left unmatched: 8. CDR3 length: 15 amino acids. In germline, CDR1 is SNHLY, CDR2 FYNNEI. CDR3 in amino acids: CASSYWDRVDTEAFF. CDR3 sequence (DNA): TGTGCCAGCAGCTACTGGGACAGGGTCGACACTGAAGCTTTCTTT. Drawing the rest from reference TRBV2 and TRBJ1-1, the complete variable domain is EPEVTQTPSHQVTQMGQEVILRCVPISNHLYFYWYRQILGQKVEFLVSFYNNEISEKSEIFDDQFSVERPDGSNFTLKIRSTKLEDSAMYFCASSYWDRVDTEAFFGQGTRLTVV.